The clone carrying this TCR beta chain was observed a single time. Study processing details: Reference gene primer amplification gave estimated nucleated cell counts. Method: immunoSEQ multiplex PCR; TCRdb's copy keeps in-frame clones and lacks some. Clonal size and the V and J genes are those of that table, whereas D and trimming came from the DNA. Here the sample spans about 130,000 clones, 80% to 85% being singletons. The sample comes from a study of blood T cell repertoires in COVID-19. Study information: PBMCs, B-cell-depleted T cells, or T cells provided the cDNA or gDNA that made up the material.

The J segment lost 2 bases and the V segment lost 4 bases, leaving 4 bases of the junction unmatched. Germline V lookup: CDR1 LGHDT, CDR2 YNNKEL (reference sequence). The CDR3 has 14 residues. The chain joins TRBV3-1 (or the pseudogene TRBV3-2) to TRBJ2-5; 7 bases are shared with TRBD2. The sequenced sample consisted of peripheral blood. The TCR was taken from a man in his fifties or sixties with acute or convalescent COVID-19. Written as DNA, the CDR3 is TGTGCCAGCAGCCCGGGACTAAGACAAGAGACCCAGTACTTC. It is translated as CASSPGLRQETQYF.